This entry concerns a single T cell receptor beta chain. This record comes from a study of CD8 T cells in Susac syndrome. Looking at the study overall: Within the sequenced Susac syndrome patient group, six exhibited active disease and roughly 8 were in remission.

High-throughput TCR beta sequencing covered peripheral CD8+ and CD4+ T cells. Through negative isolation, CD4+ and CD8+ T cells were obtained, while TEMRA cells were enriched using FACS. RNA was extracted with the RNeasy kit, and a quantity of roughly 0.5 to 1 ug was reverse transcribed using random hexamers. TCRdb reanalysed the immunoSEQ multiplex PCR reads using MiXCR and keeps one entry per CDR3 protein. The sample records approximately 80,000 distinct CDR3 sequences, approximately 93% being singletons. V was trimmed by 6 bases and J by 3 bases, leaving 15 bases between them. This CDR3 region has 14 residues. Germline CDR1 reads MNHEY; CDR2 reads SVGEGT.

The chain joins TRBV6-2 or TRBV6-3 to TRBJ2-7, with D tentatively TRBD1 (6 bases). Material: CD8+ T cells from PBMCs. This sequence was found in a human donor with Susac syndrome. The CDR3 reads CASSPRTEGYEQYF. The CDR3 DNA follows: TGTGCCAGCAGCCCCCGGACAGAGGGCTACGAGCAGTACTTC.